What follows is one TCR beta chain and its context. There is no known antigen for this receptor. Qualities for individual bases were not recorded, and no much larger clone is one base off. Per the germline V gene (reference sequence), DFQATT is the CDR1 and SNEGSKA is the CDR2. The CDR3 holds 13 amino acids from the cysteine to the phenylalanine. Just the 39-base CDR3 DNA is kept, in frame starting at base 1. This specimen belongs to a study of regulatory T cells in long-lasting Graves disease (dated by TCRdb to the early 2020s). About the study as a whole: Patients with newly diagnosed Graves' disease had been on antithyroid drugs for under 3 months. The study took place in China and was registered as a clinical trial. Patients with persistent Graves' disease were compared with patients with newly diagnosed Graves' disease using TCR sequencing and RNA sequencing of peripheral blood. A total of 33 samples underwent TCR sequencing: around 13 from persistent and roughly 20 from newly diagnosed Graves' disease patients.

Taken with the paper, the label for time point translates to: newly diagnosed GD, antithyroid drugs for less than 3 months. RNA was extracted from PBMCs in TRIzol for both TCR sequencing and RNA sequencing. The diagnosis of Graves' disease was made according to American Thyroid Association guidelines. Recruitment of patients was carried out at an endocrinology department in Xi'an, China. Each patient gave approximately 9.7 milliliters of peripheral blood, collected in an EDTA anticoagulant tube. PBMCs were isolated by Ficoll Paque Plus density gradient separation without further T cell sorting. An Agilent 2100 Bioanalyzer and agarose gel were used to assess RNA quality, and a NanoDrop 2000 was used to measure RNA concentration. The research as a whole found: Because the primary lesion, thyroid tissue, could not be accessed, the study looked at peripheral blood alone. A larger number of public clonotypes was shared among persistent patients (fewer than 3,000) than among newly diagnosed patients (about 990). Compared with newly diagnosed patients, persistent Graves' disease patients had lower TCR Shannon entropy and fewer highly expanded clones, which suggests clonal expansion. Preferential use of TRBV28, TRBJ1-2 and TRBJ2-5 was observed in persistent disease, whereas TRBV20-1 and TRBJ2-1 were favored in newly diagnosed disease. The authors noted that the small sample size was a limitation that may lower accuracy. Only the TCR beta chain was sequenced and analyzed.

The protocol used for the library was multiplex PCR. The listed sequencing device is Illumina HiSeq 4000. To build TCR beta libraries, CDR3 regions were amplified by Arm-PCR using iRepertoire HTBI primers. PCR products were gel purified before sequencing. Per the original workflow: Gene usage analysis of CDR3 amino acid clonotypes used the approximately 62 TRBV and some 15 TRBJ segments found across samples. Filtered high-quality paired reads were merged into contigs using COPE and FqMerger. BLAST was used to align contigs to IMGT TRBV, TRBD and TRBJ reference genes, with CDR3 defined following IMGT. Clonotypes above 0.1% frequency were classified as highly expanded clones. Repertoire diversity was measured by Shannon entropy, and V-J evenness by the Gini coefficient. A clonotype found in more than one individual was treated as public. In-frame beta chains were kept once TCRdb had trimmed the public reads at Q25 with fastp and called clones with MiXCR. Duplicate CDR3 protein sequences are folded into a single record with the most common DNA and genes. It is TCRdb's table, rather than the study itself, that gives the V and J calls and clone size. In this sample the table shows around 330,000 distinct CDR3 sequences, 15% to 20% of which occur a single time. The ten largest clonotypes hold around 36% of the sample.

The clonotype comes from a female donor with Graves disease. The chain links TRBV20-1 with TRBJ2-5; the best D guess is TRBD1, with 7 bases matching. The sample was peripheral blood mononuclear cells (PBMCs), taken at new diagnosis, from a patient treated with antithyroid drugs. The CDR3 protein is CSTGTAGVETQYF. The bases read TGCAGCACCGGGACAGCGGGTGTGGAGACCCAGTACTTC.